This TCR beta chain is from a study of siplizumab effects on memory and regulatory T cells. Between the trimmed V and J ends, which lost 1 base and 4 bases, there was a span of 13 bases. This CDR3 spans 15 amino acids. CDR1 is MNHNS, CDR2 SASEGT, per germline. Clones were sequenced by immunoSEQ multiplex PCR, and TCRdb holds only the in-frame ones, with some missing. Here the sample spans approximately 50,000 clones, roughly 93% being singletons. General observations from the study: Suppressive activity of Tregs proliferating in siplizumab cultures remained unconfirmed. Roughly 75-95% of proliferating clones (CD4+ or CD8+) could not be assigned a naive or memory phenotype. A major contribution to the alloresponse seemed to be made by naive T cells, which seemed more diverse than memory cells. Alloreactive sequences tracing back to unstimulated CD4+ memory cells were significantly reduced by siplizumab.

About this clone itself: Its antigen remains unknown.

V and J are TRBV6-1 and TRBJ2-5; D is possibly TRBD1 (5 bases). This receptor was identified in a human donor in good health. The sample was CD8+ T cells sorted from blood. The CDR3 sequence is CASSEELGRGETQYF. CDR3 in DNA: TGTGCCAGCAGTGAAGAGCTGGGTAGGGGAGAGACCCAGTACTTC.